The 32 T cell receptor beta chains below were found in one sample sequenced in a study of T cell responses to AZD1222 COVID-19 vaccine. Method: immunoSEQ multiplex PCR; TCRdb's copy keeps in-frame clones and lacks some. The sample records under 200,000 clones, 75% to 95% being singletons. The starting material was peripheral blood, obtained on day 0 of AZD1222 vaccination. These receptors were taken from an adult in good health.

The chain employs TRBV7-9 and TRBJ1-1; 9 nucleotides line up with TRBD1. V gave up 5 bases and J gave up 2 bases; unmatched junction bases: 6. The CDR3 has 15 amino acids. Germline values: CDR1 SEHNR, CDR2 FQNEAQ (reference sequence). CDR3 sequence (DNA): TGTGCCAGCAGCCCTAGACAGGGGGTTAACACTGAAGCTTTCTTT. Translating it yields CASSPRQGVNTEAFF. Full variable domain (missing parts from reference TRBV7-9 and TRBJ1-1): DTGVSQNPRHKITKRGQNVTFRCDPISEHNRLYWYRQTLGQGPEFLTYFQNEAQLEKSRLLSDRFSAERPKGSFSTLEIQRTEQGDSAMYLCASSPRQGVNTEAFFGQGTRLTVV.

The chain joins TRBV6-6 to TRBJ2-7; 8 positions agree with TRBD2. Trimming cost V 6 bases and J 3 bases; bases outside gene matches: 7. This CDR3 contains 14 residues. Germline V CDR1 and CDR2: MNHNY, SVGAGI (reference sequence). CDR3 bases: TGTGCCAGCAGGACCGGGACTAGTGGCTACGAGCAGTACTTC. It translates to CASRTGTSGYEQYF.

The rearrangement uses TRBV7-2 and TRBJ2-5; no clear D gene. The CDR3 runs to 14 residues. V lost 2 bases and J lost 5, with 12 bases in between. Germline V gene lookup returns CDR1 SGHTA and CDR2 FQGNSA. The CDR3 protein is CASSLRHGRETQYF. CDR3 bases: TGTGCCAGCAGCTTAAGGCACGGGCGTGAGACCCAGTACTTC.

CDR3 region: CASRTGTGELFF. The CDR3 nucleotides read TGTGCCAGCAGAACAGGGACCGGGGAGCTGTTTTTT. This chain connects TRBV28 to TRBJ2-2; a possible D gene is TRBD1 (6 bases). This CDR3 is 12 amino acids long. Germline V gives CDR1 MDHEN, CDR2 SYDVKM. V was clipped by 6 bases and J by 5 bases, with 7 bases between them.

This sequence joins TRBV28 and TRBJ2-5, with D unclear. The CDR3 contains 13 residues. CDR1 and CDR2 (germline): MDHEN, SYDVKM. The ends were cut back, 6 bases at V and 5 bases at J, with 13 bases in the middle. The CDR3 nucleotides read TGTGCCAGCAGCGGGCCTCCTGTGGAGACCCAGTACTTC. This sequence encodes CASSGPPVETQYF.

This clone appeared a single time. The V call is TRBV11-3, the J call TRBJ2-3, with 11 bases identical to TRBD1. From germline, CDR1 is SGHNT and CDR2 YENEEA. J gave up 4 bases and V 4 bases, and 4 bases lay outside the gene matches. The CDR3 totals 15 residues. The CDR3 loop reads CASSSPGQGADTQYF. Here the CDR3 DNA reads TGTGCCAGCAGCTCTCCGGGACAGGGGGCAGATACGCAGTATTTT.

V usage is TRBV20-1 and J usage is TRBJ2-1; D possibly corresponds to TRBD1 (5 bases). The CDR3 consists of 19 residues. V lost 3 bases, J lost 1 base, and 25 bases lay in between. Germline CDR1 is DFQATT and CDR2 is SNEGSKA (reference sequence). The CDR3 protein is CSASRTNPLHLRSYNEQFF. As DNA, the CDR3 is TGCAGTGCTAGTAGGACAAACCCCCTCCACCTAAGGTCCTACAATGAGCAGTTCTTC.

The chain employs TRBV7-9 and TRBJ1-2, with 8 bases fitting TRBD1. The CDR3 has 13 amino acids. V gave up 1 base and J gave up 7 bases; unmatched junction bases: 2. CDR1 is SEHNR, CDR2 FQNEAQ, per germline (reference sequence). CDR3 DNA sequence: TGTGCCAGCAGCTTAGGACAGGGGTTTGGCTACACCTTC. This translates into CASSLGQGFGYTF.

This clone was seen a few times. V gene TRBV27 combines with J gene TRBJ2-2, with D perhaps matching TRBD2 (7 bases). The CDR3 spans 14 residues. V lost 10 bases to trimming and J lost 6 bases, with 18 bases between them. The germline CDR1 and CDR2 sequences are MNHEY and SMNVEV (reference sequence). The CDR3: CATGGHESPGELFF. CDR3 DNA: TGTGCCACCGGGGGGCACGAGAGTCCCGGGGAGCTGTTTTTT.

The rearrangement joins TRBV7-8 to TRBJ2-2, with a possible D match to TRBD1 (5 bases). The CDR3 has 16 amino acids. V gave up 6 bases and J gave up 0 bases, with 14 bases separating them. The V gene's germline CDR1 is SGHVS and CDR2 FQNEAQ. CDR3 in DNA: TGTGCCAGCAGGAAATCAGGGTACACGAACACCGGGGAGCTGTTTTTT. Translating it yields CASRKSGYTNTGELFF.

This chain joins TRBV29-1 and TRBJ1-4, with TRBD1 matching 11 bases. The J segment lost 0 bases and the V segment lost 7 bases, leaving 7 bases of the junction unmatched. The CDR3 covers 16 residues. The germline gives CDR1 SQVTM, CDR2 ANQGSEA. CDR3 DNA: TGCAGCGCCCCGGGACAGGGGGAGGCAACTAATGAAAAACTGTTTTTT. Protein product: CSAPGQGEATNEKLFF.

The chain employs TRBV2 and TRBJ2-3, with D possibly matching TRBD1 (6 bases). The CDR3 runs to 14 residues. Germline CDR1 is SNHLY and CDR2 is FYNNEI. With 5 bases removed from V and 5 bases from J, the gap between germline ends came to 14 bases. CDR3 sequence (DNA): TGTGCCAGCAGTCGAGCCAGGGGTGGAGATACGCAGTATTTT. Translating gives CASSRARGGDTQYF. The whole variable domain, filled in from reference TRBV2 and TRBJ2-3, reads EPEVTQTPSHQVTQMGQEVILRCVPISNHLYFYWYRQILGQKVEFLVSFYNNEISEKSEIFDDQFSVERPDGSNFTLKIRSTKLEDSAMYFCASSRARGGDTQYFGPGTRLTVL.

V is TRBV7-8 and J is TRBJ2-7; D is unresolved. The CDR3 totals 13 residues. Germline assignment: CDR1 SGHVS and CDR2 FQNEAQ. V shed 6 bases and J shed 0 bases, with 9 bases lying between them. CDR3 residues: CASSLTDSYEQYF. The DNA for the CDR3 is TGTGCCAGCAGTCTCACAGACTCCTACGAGCAGTACTTC.

CDR3: CAWSVRPGQGNEQFF. Written as DNA, the CDR3 is TGTGCCTGGAGTGTACGCCCGGGACAGGGAAATGAGCAGTTCTTC. The V call is TRBV30, the J call TRBJ2-1, with 9 nucleotides matching TRBD1. Germline V gives CDR1 GTSNPN, CDR2 SVGIG (reference sequence). V was pared by 0 bases and J by 7 bases, with 7 bases of the junction left unmatched. The CDR3 length is 15 residues.

The chain links TRBV24-1 to TRBJ2-7; TRBD2 aligns across 9 bases. CDR1 KGHDR and CDR2 SFDVKD come from the germline V gene. The CDR3 contains 12 residues. The V and J ends lost 5 bases and 5 bases, in that order; junction bases with no gene match: 0. CDR3 loop: CATSGLADEQYF. In nucleotides, the CDR3 is TGTGCCACCAGTGGACTAGCGGACGAGCAGTACTTC.

The chain joins TRBV2 to TRBJ2-1; 13 bases agree with TRBD2. The CDR3 consists of 15 residues. V shed 5 bases and J 5 bases; nucleotides not matched to a gene: 3. Germline V lookup: CDR1 SNHLY, CDR2 FYNNEI. The CDR3 bases are TGTGCCAGCAGTAGGGGGACTAGCGGGAACAATGAGCAGTTCTTC. Its protein product is CASSRGTSGNNEQFF. Filled out from reference TRBV2 and TRBJ2-1, the complete variable domain reads EPEVTQTPSHQVTQMGQEVILRCVPISNHLYFYWYRQILGQKVEFLVSFYNNEISEKSEIFDDQFSVERPDGSNFTLKIRSTKLEDSAMYFCASSRGTSGNNEQFFGPGTRLTVL.

J is TRBJ2-3 and V is TRBV5-1; D is unresolved. Germline V gives CDR1 SGHRS, CDR2 YFSETQ. The CDR3 is 15 residues long. Trimming stripped 0 bases from V and 2 bases from J, with 10 bases between. The CDR3 DNA reads as TGCGCCAGCAGCTTGGGCACGATGGTCACAGATACGCAGTATTTT. Translation: CASSLGTMVTDTQYF.

The chain has TRBV27 and TRBJ2-7; the D call may be TRBD1 or TRBD2 (6 bases each). This CDR3 comprises 16 residues. CDR1 is MNHEY and CDR2 is SMNVEV in the germline V gene (reference sequence). Between the trimmed V and J ends, which lost 5 bases and 2 bases, there was a span of 19 bases. CDR3 bases: TGTGCCAGCAGTCCCCTTAAGGGGGGTGCAACCTACGAGCAGTACTTC. Residues: CASSPLKGGATYEQYF.

The chain carries TRBV18 and TRBJ2-7; 8 positions agree with TRBD2. Germline trimming cut 1 base from V and 0 bases from J; bases unmatched to any gene: 2. Germline CDR1 KGHSH, CDR2 LQKENI. The CDR3 covers 15 residues. CDR3 residues: CASSPLAGSSYEQYF. The CDR3 DNA is TGTGCCAGCTCACCACTAGCGGGGAGCTCCTACGAGCAGTACTTC.

This chain uses TRBV28 with TRBJ1-1, with D possibly being TRBD1 (5 bases). With 6 bases removed from V and 5 bases from J, the gap between germline ends came to 16 bases. This CDR3 contains 14 residues. Germline V CDR1 and CDR2: MDHEN, SYDVKM. The CDR3 region has the DNA TGTGCCAGCAGAACTACTCGGGGGGGAACTGAAGCTTTCTTT. It translates to CASRTTRGGTEAFF.

The CDR3 protein is CASSLAREGDYGYTF. The DNA of the CDR3 is TGCGCCAGCAGCTTGGCTCGGGAGGGAGACTATGGCTACACCTTC. This chain joins TRBV5-1 and TRBJ1-2; D gene uncertain. From germline, CDR1 is SGHRS and CDR2 YFSETQ. Trimming left V 0 bases short and J 3 bases short, with 12 bases between. This CDR3 comprises 15 residues. Based on the CDR3 plus reference TRBV5-1 and TRBJ1-2, the full variable domain is KAGVTQTPRYLIKTRGQQVTLSCSPISGHRSVSWYQQTPGQGLQFLFEYFSETQRNKGNFPGRFSGRQFSNSRSEMNVSTLELGDSALYLCASSLAREGDYGYTFGSGTRLTVV.

This clone was seen a few times. The chain is built from TRBV7-2 and TRBJ2-3, with 9 nucleotides matching TRBD2. The V and J ends lost 9 bases and 6 bases, in that order; junction bases with no gene match: 7. Germline-derived CDR1 and CDR2 are SGHTA and FQGNSA. This CDR3 comprises 13 residues. The chain's CDR3 is CASGGRAGDTQYF. As DNA, the CDR3 is TGTGCCAGTGGCGGGAGGGCCGGGGATACGCAGTATTTT. The whole variable domain, remainder taken from reference TRBV7-2 and TRBJ2-3, is GAGVSQSPSNKVTEKGKDVELRCDPISGHTALYWYRQSLGQGLEFLIYFQGNSAPDKSGLPSDRFSAERTGGSVSTLTIQRTQQEDSAVYLCASGGRAGDTQYFGPGTRLTVL.

This chain links TRBV10-1 with TRBJ1-1, with D uncertain. Germline V CDR1 and CDR2: WNHNN, SYGVQD (reference sequence). The CDR3 is 14 residues long. Trimming took off 2 bases at V and 8 bases at J, with 15 bases between the two ends. CDR3 in amino acids: CASSEAGGSPEAFF. CDR3 nucleotides: TGCGCCAGCAGTGAGGCGGGCGGGTCCCCCGAAGCTTTCTTT.

The V call is TRBV5-1, the J call TRBJ1-4; 8 bases line up with TRBD1. The CDR3 has 13 residues. V shed 5 bases, J shed 5 bases, and the junction held 2 bases outside the gene matches. Germline CDR1 is SGHRS and CDR2 is YFSETQ. As DNA, the CDR3 is TGCGCCAGCAGACAGGGGGGGAATGAAAAACTGTTTTTT. Amino acids: CASRQGGNEKLFF.

The table lists this clone with a count of one. The chain has TRBV19 and TRBJ2-1; 10 bases agree with TRBD1. The CDR3 is 15 residues long. Trimming cost V 4 bases and J 1 base; bases outside gene matches: 1. Germline assignment: CDR1 LNHDA and CDR2 SQIVND (reference sequence). The CDR3 DNA reads as TGTGCCAGTAGTAGGACAGGGGGTTCCTACAATGAGCAGTTCTTC. This encodes CASSRTGGSYNEQFF. The entire variable domain, with the rest obtained from reference TRBV19 and TRBJ2-1, is as follows: DGGITQSPKYLFRKEGQNVTLSCEQNLNHDAMYWYRQDPGQGLRLIYYSQIVNDFQKGDIAEGYSVSREKKESFPLTVTSAQKNPTAFYLCASSRTGGSYNEQFFGPGTRLTVL.

The CDR3 here is CASSLEGSRYQETQYF. CDR3 bases: TGTGCCAGCAGCTTAGAGGGCTCACGGTACCAAGAGACCCAGTACTTC. This sequence joins TRBV11-2 and TRBJ2-5; D ambiguous. Per the germline V gene, CDR1 is SGHAT and CDR2 is FQNNGV. The V end lost 0 bases, the J end lost 0 bases, and 11 bases lay between the germline ends. The CDR3 loop spans 16 amino acids.

The chain combines TRBV28 with TRBJ1-2, with D hard to call. This CDR3 spans 15 amino acids. Germline values: CDR1 MDHEN, CDR2 SYDVKM. V shed 2 bases and J shed 2 bases, with 12 bases lying between them. This chain's CDR3 is CASSLRNIGNYGYTF. DNA of the CDR3: TGTGCCAGCAGTTTAAGGAATATCGGGAACTATGGCTACACCTTC.

The DNA for the CDR3 is TGTGCCAGCAGCGTGGACAGGGGCACAGATACGCAGTATTTT. It specifies CASSVDRGTDTQYF. The chain carries TRBV7-3 and TRBJ2-3; 8 nucleotides line up with TRBD1. Trimming cost V 5 bases and J 1 base; bases outside gene matches: 2. CDR3 length: 14 residues. Germline CDR1 reads SGHTA; CDR2 reads FQGTGA.

A single count supports this clone. The V call is TRBV19, the J call TRBJ2-1; possibly TRBD2 for D (6 bases). CDR1 and CDR2 (germline): LNHDA, SQIVND (reference sequence). V lost 1 base to trimming and J lost 5 bases, with 15 bases between them. This CDR3 region has 16 residues. The CDR3 sequence: CASSIGRQRVNNEQFF. The CDR3 bases are TGTGCCAGTAGTATAGGGCGGCAGCGGGTTAACAATGAGCAGTTCTTC.

The rearrangement links TRBV11-2 to TRBJ1-3; D is ambiguous. Germline lookup yields CDR1 SGHAT and CDR2 FQNNGV. V dropped 0 bases and J dropped 0 bases, with 12 bases sitting between them. The CDR3 extends over 17 amino acids. CDR3 residues: CASSLDRAASSGNTIYF. The CDR3 DNA reads TGTGCCAGCAGCTTAGATAGGGCAGCCAGCTCTGGAAACACCATATATTTT.

The chain is built from TRBV24-1 and TRBJ2-1; 11 bases align to TRBD2. Losses at the gene ends were 4 bases for V and 10 bases for J; bases not matched to a gene: 8. The CDR3 sequence is 15 residues long. In germline, CDR1 is KGHDR, CDR2 SFDVKD. This CDR3 reads CATSDPTSGKLEQFF. The CDR3 nucleotides read TGTGCCACCAGTGACCCGACTAGCGGGAAACTAGAGCAGTTCTTC.

The chain recombines TRBV28 with TRBJ1-5; no reliable D call. The CDR3 has 16 amino acids. CDR1 and CDR2 (germline): MDHEN, SYDVKM. Trimming took 5 bases from V and 0 from J, leaving 14 bases between them. The CDR3 loop reads CASSARSGYSNQPQHF. CDR3 DNA sequence: TGTGCCAGCAGTGCCCGTTCGGGGTATAGCAATCAGCCCCAGCATTTT.